The present TCR beta chain was sequenced within a study of T cells in tuberculosis (dated by TCRdb to 2016 to 2019). Looking at the study overall: The study combined CD1B tetramers and high-throughput TCR immunosequencing to characterize T cells specific for the mycobacterial lipid antigen glucose monomycolate (GMM). IGRA-negative adolescents, IGRA-positive adolescents with latent tuberculosis and adults with active tuberculosis, approximately 11 per group, were compared in a South African clinical cohort. Findings and caveats that apply to the study as a whole: Active tuberculosis TCR-alpha repertoires showed smaller mean NN-distances to GMM-specific TCRs than IGRA-negative controls, suggesting clonal expansion of these TCRs. Which clinical samples got chosen depended on the availability of cryopreserved specimens, and the active tuberculosis cases were adults, whereas the controls were adolescents. The smaller NN-distances were partly driven by shorter CDR3-alpha lengths in active tuberculosis patients, and the difference for TCR-beta did not reach statistical significance. A classifier using the diverse GMM-specific repertoire reached approximately 90% accuracy (AUROC roughly 0.9), compared with 70% accuracy using GEM motif frequencies.

The CDR3, from cysteine to phenylalanine, totals 14 residues. Of all the DNA, just the CDR3 is kept, 42 bases in frame from base 1. The germline V gene specifies KGHSH as CDR1 and LQKENI as CDR2. From V the trimming removes 0 bases and from J it removes 7 bases, while the gene matches leave 2 bases of the junction unaccounted for. TCR libraries were generated with the immunoSEQ multiplex PCR assay, using TCR-beta and/or TCR-alpha/delta assays for each sample. The Illumina high-throughput platform was used to sequence the amplified TCR libraries. On the study's bioinformatics: Clustering and dimensionality reduction were performed using pairwise TCRdist distances among GMM-specific receptors from ex vivo sorted or in vitro expanded T cells. The score assigned to each clinical repertoire was mean NN-distance, meaning the average TCRdist to the nearest 10% of tetramer-positive reference sequences. To compute GEM TCR motif frequency, the fraction of unique TCRs matching known GEM sequences by V/J usage and CDR3 length was calculated. Linear discriminant analysis with leave-one-out cross-validation, implemented in scikit-learn, was used to classify active tuberculosis. Sourced from immuneACCESS, this table was stored by TCRdb with only in-frame sequences that have V and J called. A share of the clones is absent; for the studies checked, an unresolved V gene accounts for under half, and the remainder has no known explanation. The V and J calls and clone size are taken from that table; D and trimming were inferred from the DNA. This sample comprises 45,000 or so clones, 95% of them detected only once. The ten largest clones add up to approximately 3.8% of the sample.

At study entry, a tuberculin skin test and the QuantiFERON-TB GOLD In-Tube IGRA were used to screen adolescents for latent tuberculosis infection. Immunosequencing of unsorted cryopreserved PBMC covered, on average, around 99,000 T cells per clinical donor. Eleven high schools in the Worcester region of the Western Cape, South Africa, served as enrollment sites for adolescents aged 12 to 18 years. Ten adolescents infected with M. tuberculosis and approximately ten uninfected adolescents were chosen and matched for age and sex. PBMC from adolescents were isolated by density centrifugation from freshly drawn heparinized blood and then cryopreserved. Notes on this clone: No antigen is known for it. Within one base of it there is no much larger clone, and no base qualities were kept.

Source material: PBMCs. This sequence uses TRBV18 and TRBJ2-1; TRBD2 matches 8 bases in the middle. This clonotype was sampled from a donor aged 5-35 years with latent tuberculosis or without tuberculosis infection. The CDR3 in this case is CASSPPGLVNEQFF. In nucleotides, the sequence is TGTGCCAGCTCACCACCGGGACTAGTGAATGAGCAGTTCTTC.